This T cell receptor (beta chain) was identified in a study of T cells in Graves' hyperthyroidism and ophthalmopathy. Study-level points and caveats: Ophthalmopathy could be told apart from stable hyperthyroidism with a 13 V-J model. The model anticipated ophthalmopathy a median about 7.1 months pre-onset.

This clonotype was found a few times. Its antigen remains unknown. Amplified regions were TCR beta CDR3 sequences from RNA transcripts. HTBI primers were used for first-round RT-PCR of the TCR CDR3. TCRdb processed the multiplex PCR reads anew with MiXCR; each CDR3 protein has one entry. The table has 600,000 to 800,000 distinct CDR3 sequences, about a third seen once. V was shortened by 5 bases and J by 8 bases, with 9 bases between the two germline ends. The CDR3 loop spans 12 amino acids. The patients, who ranged from 18 to 65 in age, presented with newly diagnosed hyperthyroidism lasting under 2 months. Fresh 10 ml peripheral blood yielded PBMCs.

This chain connects TRBV12-3 or TRBV12-4 to TRBJ2-2; D unresolved. The origin of this receptor is a woman aged 40 to 50 with Graves' hyperthyroidism. The sample was blood. Written as DNA, the CDR3 is TGTGCCAGCAGTACTTACAAGGGGGAGCTGTTTTTT. This encodes CASSTYKGELFF.